The next 6 T cell receptor beta chains were all read from a single sample in a study of neurological immune-mediated disorders. MiXCR was run by TCRdb on the 5' RACE reads, yielding one entry per CDR3 protein. The table shows about 24,000 distinct CDR3 sequences, with 13% occurring only once. The sequenced material came from PBMCs. The receptor set was obtained from a woman in her forties with HTLV-1-associated myelopathy (HAM/TSP).

A remark on this clonotype: A single base separates this from a much larger clone, so it may be a read error. This chain uses TRBV5-1 with TRBJ2-3; 7 bases line up with TRBD1. Per germline, CDR1 SGHRS and CDR2 YFSETQ. This CDR3 contains 14 residues. In DNA form, the CDR3 reads TGCGCCAGCAGCTTGGGTACAGGGACAGATACGCGGTATTTT. This sequence encodes CASSLGTGTDTRYF. Drawing the rest from reference TRBV5-1 and TRBJ2-3, the complete variable domain is KAGVTQTPRYLIKTRGQQVTLSCSPISGHRSVSWYQQTPGQGLQFLFEYFSETQRNKGNFPGRFSGRQFSNSRSEMNVSTLELGDSALYLCASSLGTGTDTRYFGPGTRLTVL.

This clonotype was picked up many times. The V gene is TRBV11-1, the J gene TRBJ2-1; a possible D gene is TRBD2 (6 bases). The germline V and J ends were trimmed by 5 bases and 2 bases, with 13 bases remaining between them. CDR1 and CDR2 from the germline V gene are SGHAT and FQDESV (reference sequence). CDR3 length: 15 amino acids. The CDR3 is CASSRSGSTYNEQFF. CDR3 coding DNA: TGTGCCAGCAGCCGCAGCGGGTCAACCTACAATGAGCAGTTCTTC.

J is TRBJ2-1 and V is TRBV20-1; 9 bases are a match to TRBD2. The CDR3 covers 16 residues. Unmatched junction bases numbered 12, after V lost 5 bases and J lost 4 bases. Looked up from germline, CDR1 is DFQATT and CDR2 is SNEGSKA (reference sequence). This CDR3 is CSAQVLARGGYNEQFF. The CDR3 region has the DNA TGCAGTGCTCAGGTTTTGGCGCGGGGGGGTTACAATGAGCAGTTCTTC.

At least ten counts were recorded for this clonotype. The J gene is TRBJ2-2, the V gene TRBV18, with 7 positions matching TRBD1. This CDR3 is built from 15 residues. J gave up 6 bases and V 3 bases, and 7 bases lay outside the gene matches. The germline CDR1 and CDR2 sequences are KGHSH and LQKENI. The CDR3 region has the DNA TGTGCCAGCTCACCGACAGGGAGTACGGCCGGGGAGCTGTTTTTT. It encodes CASSPTGSTAGELFF.

In its sample, this clonotype was seen many times. The chain carries TRBV7-6 and TRBJ1-3; no reliable D call. Trimming removed 5 bases at V and 0 bases at J, with 20 bases between. The germline V gene has CDR1 SGHVS and CDR2 FNYEAQ. The CDR3 spans 18 residues. CDR3 sequence (DNA): TGTGCCAGCAGCCGAGGCCACCGCGGGGATCTCTCTGGAAACACCATATATTTT. Its protein product is CASSRGHRGDLSGNTIYF.

This clonotype was seen many times. The CDR3 coding sequence is TGCGCCAGCAGCTTGGTAGGGGACTACGAGCAGTACTTC. Its protein is CASSLVGDYEQYF. The rearrangement uses TRBV5-1 and TRBJ2-7; D possibly corresponds to TRBD1 (5 bases). CDR1 is SGHRS, CDR2 YFSETQ, per germline. Trimming cost V 0 bases and J 3 bases, with 7 bases left between them. The CDR3 extends over 13 amino acids.